The subject of this entry is one T cell receptor (beta chain). It has no known antigen specificity. Base qualities are missing; no much larger clone stands one base away. From V the trimming removes 3 bases and from J it removes 2 bases, while the gene matches leave 9 bases of the junction unaccounted for. Reading the germline V gene gives CDR1 SQVTM and CDR2 ANQGSEA. The CDR3 goes from the cysteine to the phenylalanine over 15 residues. The DNA shown is the 45-base CDR3, in frame from base 1. The data stem from a study of CD8+ T cells in alopecia areata listed by TCRdb under 2018. In terms of the full investigation: To study T cell clonal expansion in alopecia areata, the researchers applied high-throughput TCRbeta sequencing to both the C3H/HeJ mouse model and human patients. Human TCRbeta sequencing covered scalp tissue and sorted CD4+ and CD8+ peripheral blood T cells from patchy and totalis/universalis alopecia areata patients and healthy controls. Scalp clonality was compared among normal scalp (n=4), patchy alopecia areata scalp (n=8), and alopecia totalis/universalis scalp (n=8). The RNA source kit depended on sample type: the PAXgene miRNA kit for fixed scalp, the miRNeasy kit for PBMCs, and the RNeasy kit for mouse skin. immunoSEQ multiplex PCR using 35 Vbeta forward primers and 13 Jbeta reverse primers was used to amplify TCRbeta CDR3 regions. The investigation overall reported the following: Compared with normal scalp, lesional scalp had higher clonality and more expanded CD8+ clones, particularly in alopecia totalis/universalis, a pattern that suggests antigenic drive. Scalp TCR repertoire analysis is complicated because resident alphabeta T cells in normal human skin are also sequenced, whereas mouse skin is dominated by gammadelta T cells. Shared TCR sequences between patients were less evident than in mice, which may be partly attributable to HLA diversity in the patient population.

After PBMCs were isolated by density centrifugation and stained for CD3, CD4 and CD8, a FACSAria was used to sort CD4+ and CD8+ T cells. Scalp biopsies and blood samples were provided by unaffected controls. The library was produced with the immunoSEQ multiplex PCR assay. To provide template for TCR sequencing, every sample had RNA extracted and reverse transcribed into cDNA. SuperScript III was used to make first-strand cDNA, primed with a 2:1 mix of oligo-dT and random hexamers. Amplification bias was assessed with a synthetic immune receptor repertoire, and residual bias was removed computationally. As for how the authors treated the data: Raw reads were preprocessed to remove errors, and CDR3 was defined according to IMGT conventions as the region from the conserved cysteine to phenylalanine. Clonality was computed by normalizing Shannon entropy by log2 of the number of productive unique TCRs and subtracting the result from 1. Scalp TCRbeta sequences were cross-referenced with sorted blood CD4 and CD8 repertoires so that the CD4 or CD8 identity of scalp clones could be inferred. The clones in this table, taken by TCRdb from immuneACCESS, are in-frame only. Not every clone is retained; where verified, under half of the shortfall comes from an unresolved V gene, and the cause of the rest is unknown. V, J and clone size are taken as reported in that table, and D and trimming were inferred from the DNA itself. The sample data list 200,000 or so clones, and approximately 60% of these were observed just once. The top ten hold under 5% of the sample.

The clonotype originates from a human donor in good health. Here the chain combines TRBV29-1 and TRBJ1-2; TRBD1 aligns with 7 central bases. Sample: CD8+ T cells sorted from blood. The CDR3 region: CSVERQGLENYGYTF. The DNA is as follows: TGCAGCGTTGAGAGACAGGGTTTAGAAAACTATGGCTACACCTTC.